The 24 T cell receptor beta chains presented below share a single source sample, sequenced in a study of long-term antiretroviral therapy in people with HIV. immunoSEQ v3.0 was run at survey level. TCRdb's copy holds only in-frame clones and misses some; the assay was immunoSEQ multiplex PCR. This table holds over 35,000 clones, about 95% found once. The sequenced sample was unsorted PBMCs, obtained approximately 9.5 years after starting antiretroviral therapy. The receptor source for this set is a man aged 25 to 40 with HIV.

The CDR3 nucleotides read TGTGCCAGCAGTTTAGGGACTAGCGACTACAATGAGCAGTTCTTC. Translating it yields CASSLGTSDYNEQFF. The rearrangement links TRBV27 to TRBJ2-1; 10 bases fit TRBD2. CDR1 MNHEY and CDR2 SMNVEV come from the germline V gene (reference sequence). The V and J ends lost 2 bases and 3 bases, in that order; junction bases with no gene match: 1. The CDR3 covers 15 residues.

The V call is TRBV4-1, the J call TRBJ2-3, with 10 bases that match TRBD2. Trimming at V came to 3 bases and at J to 0 bases, leaving 6 bases not matched to a gene. The CDR3 sequence is 17 residues long. Germline V gene lookup returns CDR1 MGHRA and CDR2 YSYEKL. The CDR3 nucleotides are TGCGCCAGCAGCCAGGGGAGACTAGCGGGCAGCACAGATACGCAGTATTTT. Amino acid sequence: CASSQGRLAGSTDTQYF.

This chain connects TRBV7-9 to TRBJ2-3; the D gene could be TRBD1 or TRBD2 (7 bases each). CDR3 length: 14 residues. The V end lost 5 bases, the J end lost 2 bases, and 11 bases lay between the germline ends. Germline-derived CDR1 and CDR2 are SEHNR and FQNEAQ (reference sequence). The CDR3 DNA follows: TGTGCCAGCAGCCAGGGGGGGAACACAGATACGCAGTATTTT. Protein sequence: CASSQGGNTDTQYF.

The chain uses TRBV2 and TRBJ2-2; TRBD1 or TRBD2 may be the D gene (5 bases each). The V gene's germline CDR1 is SNHLY and CDR2 FYNNEI. The V end lost 4 bases, the J end lost 10 bases, and 25 bases lay between the germline ends. This CDR3 comprises 17 residues. The CDR3 DNA sequence: TGTGCCAGCAGTGTGGGGGAGACGAAGGTGCCGTCCGAGGAGCTGTTTTTT. Protein: CASSVGETKVPSEELFF.

The chain combines TRBV4-2 with TRBJ1-4; D call uncertain. Trimming cost V 1 base and J 2 bases, with 8 bases left between them. The CDR3 covers 15 residues. The germline gives CDR1 LGHNA, CDR2 YNFKEQ. CDR3 region: CASSQAGLTNEKLFF. Written as DNA, the CDR3 is TGTGCCAGCAGCCAAGCCGGGCTGACTAATGAAAAACTGTTTTTT.

This clone was recorded only once. This chain connects TRBV27 to TRBJ2-1; TRBD2 matches at 10 bases. The CDR3 length is 18 residues. Germline V lookup: CDR1 MNHEY, CDR2 SMNVEV (reference sequence). Unmatched junction bases numbered 16, after V lost 2 bases and J lost 9 bases. The CDR3: CASSLRFGAGGPRAEQFF. For the CDR3, the DNA is TGTGCCAGCAGTTTACGGTTCGGAGCGGGGGGGCCTAGGGCTGAGCAGTTCTTC.

The rearrangement joins TRBV27 to TRBJ2-2; D gene uncertain. CDR1 MNHEY and CDR2 SMNVEV come from the germline V gene (reference sequence). The V and J ends lost 2 bases and 3 bases respectively, with 13 bases between them. The CDR3 runs to 16 residues. CDR3 protein: CASSLKQLWDTGELFF. The CDR3 DNA reads as TGTGCCAGCAGTTTAAAACAGTTATGGGACACCGGGGAGCTGTTTTTT.

The CDR3, as DNA: TGTGCCAGCAGCGCAGGGGGGAACACTGAAGCTTTCTTT. Amino acids: CASSAGGNTEAFF. The rearrangement joins TRBV9 to TRBJ1-1; 7 bases fit TRBD1. Germline CDR1 is SGDLS and CDR2 is YYNGEE. CDR3 length: 13 residues. V was pared by 3 bases and J by 1 base, with 0 bases of the junction left unmatched.

The genes are TRBV28 and TRBJ2-7; D may be TRBD1 (6 bases). The V gene's germline CDR1 is MDHEN and CDR2 SYDVKM. The CDR3 is 14 amino acids. V was pared by 4 bases and J by 1 base, with 11 bases between. The CDR3 DNA reads TGTGCCAGCAGTTCACAAGGGGGATCCTACGAGCAGTACGTC. This codes for CASSSQGGSYEQYV.

The chain recombines TRBV6-4 with TRBJ2-3; TRBD2 aligns across 8 bases. The germline V gene has CDR1 MRHNA and CDR2 SNTAGT. The V gene end was trimmed by 6 bases and the J gene end by 2 bases; junction bases not matched to a gene: 4. This CDR3 is 14 amino acids long. CDR3 in DNA: TGTGCCAGCAGCCGGGGGGGGACCACAGATACGCAGTATTTT. Protein sequence: CASSRGGTTDTQYF.

The chain is built from TRBV5-1 and TRBJ1-6; 7 bases agree with TRBD1. The CDR3 loop spans 16 amino acids. Germline trimming cut 4 bases from V and 10 bases from J; bases unmatched to any gene: 14. Germline CDR1 SGHRS, CDR2 YFSETQ. The CDR3 nucleotides read TGCGCCAGCAGCCTAATCCCGACAGGGACGGAATCACCCCTCCACTTT. It encodes CASSLIPTGTESPLHF. Combining the CDR3 with reference TRBV5-1 and TRBJ1-6 gives the whole variable domain KAGVTQTPRYLIKTRGQQVTLSCSPISGHRSVSWYQQTPGQGLQFLFEYFSETQRNKGNFPGRFSGRQFSNSRSEMNVSTLELGDSALYLCASSLIPTGTESPLHFGNGTRLTVT.

The rearrangement uses TRBV5-6 and TRBJ2-7; 7 bases are a match to TRBD1. Trimming at V came to 5 bases and at J to 3 bases, leaving 11 bases not matched to a gene. This CDR3 is 15 amino acids long. CDR1 and CDR2 (germline): SGHDT, YYEEEE. CDR3 loop: CASSPDRAGDYEQYF. CDR3 in DNA: TGTGCCAGCAGTCCCGACAGGGCCGGAGACTACGAGCAGTACTTC.

This clone was counted once. J is TRBJ2-3 and V is TRBV6-1; D unclear. V shed 4 bases and J shed 3 bases, with 5 bases lying between them. Per the germline V gene, CDR1 is MNHNS and CDR2 is SASEGT. The CDR3 runs 12 residues. CDR3 DNA: TGTGCCAGCAGTGTGGGTACAGATACGCAGTATTTT. As protein: CASSVGTDTQYF.

The V and J genes are TRBV15 and TRBJ1-5, with D uncertain. Germline V CDR1 and CDR2: LNHNV, YYDKDF (reference sequence). The V and J ends lost 0 bases and 7 bases respectively, with 10 bases between them. The CDR3 consists of 14 residues. CDR3 protein: CATSREGSGQPQHF. The DNA for the CDR3 is TGTGCCACCAGCAGAGAGGGGAGTGGACAGCCCCAGCATTTT.

The rearrangement joins TRBV7-9 to TRBJ2-5; D call uncertain. Germline assignment: CDR1 SEHNR and CDR2 FQNEAQ (reference sequence). This CDR3 has 15 amino acids. Between the trimmed V and J ends, which lost 4 bases and 0 bases, there was a span of 12 bases. The CDR3 DNA sequence: TGTGCCAGCAGCTCTATCCGCTGGTACCAAGAGACCCAGTACTTC. It specifies CASSSIRWYQETQYF. Variable domain in full (rest from reference TRBV7-9 and TRBJ2-5): DTGVSQNPRHKITKRGQNVTFRCDPISEHNRLYWYRQTLGQGPEFLTYFQNEAQLEKSRLLSDRFSAERPKGSFSTLEIQRTEQGDSAMYLCASSSIRWYQETQYFGPGTRLLVL.

The V and J genes are TRBV12-2 and TRBJ1-5; TRBD1 was called by the table and not checked on the DNA. TRBV12-2 is shown as a pseudogene. The length of the CDR3 is 15 residues. The CDR3 DNA reads as TGTGCAAGTCGCCAAGGACAGGGCCCCAATCAGCCCCAGCATTTT. Translating gives CASRQGQGPNQPQHF.

This rearrangement joins TRBV6-1 to TRBJ1-5; D uncertain. Trimming left V 0 bases short and J 7 bases short, with 16 bases between. The CDR3 has 16 amino acids. In germline, CDR1 is MNHNS, CDR2 SASEGT. CDR3 sequence (DNA): TGTGCCAGCAGTGAAGCGCTGGGCGGGTTCGGGCAGCCCCAGCATTTT. Encoded protein: CASSEALGGFGQPQHF.

The J gene is TRBJ1-2, the V gene TRBV5-8, with D possibly TRBD1 on 5 matching bases. V lost 0 bases and J 7 bases, leaving 10 bases between the germline ends. The length of the CDR3 is 13 residues. Germline V gene sequence: CDR1 SGHTS, CDR2 YDEGEE. CDR3 protein: CASSLERGSGYTF. CDR3 nucleotide sequence: TGTGCCAGCAGCTTGGAGAGGGGTTCTGGCTACACCTTC.

The rearrangement joins TRBV19 to TRBJ2-3, with D perhaps matching TRBD2 (6 bases). This CDR3 is 16 amino acids long. V lost 4 bases to trimming and J lost 0 bases, with 14 bases between them. Per germline, CDR1 LNHDA and CDR2 SQIVND (reference sequence). The CDR3 here is CASSNHGGSSTDTQYF. DNA for the CDR3: TGTGCCAGTAGTAACCACGGGGGTTCTAGCACAGATACGCAGTATTTT.

DNA of the CDR3: TGTGCCAGCTTTCAGGGAGCGGGAGAGACCCAGTACTTC. Translated, it gives CASFQGAGETQYF. J is TRBJ2-5 and V is TRBV7-9; TRBD2 is a possible D gene (6 bases). Germline V gene lookup returns CDR1 SEHNR and CDR2 FQNEAQ (reference sequence). CDR3 length: 13 residues. V was cut by 8 bases and J by 4 bases, with 14 bases left in between.

The rearrangement links TRBV30 to TRBJ1-3; TRBD1 aligns across 8 bases. V was clipped by 2 bases and J by 2 bases; unmatched bases: 5. This CDR3 region has 15 residues. CDR1 is GTSNPN, CDR2 SVGIG, per germline (reference sequence). The CDR3 reads CAWSQGATPGNTIYF. For the CDR3, the DNA is TGTGCCTGGAGTCAGGGGGCTACCCCTGGAAACACCATATATTTT.

The V gene is TRBV18, the J gene TRBJ2-5; TRBD1 agrees at 10 bases. The CDR3 runs 16 residues. Trimming removed 5 bases from V and 1 base from J; junction bases left unmatched: 7. In germline, CDR1 is KGHSH, CDR2 LQKENI. CDR3: CASSSSTGGLQETQYF. In DNA, the CDR3 is TGTGCCAGCTCATCCTCGACAGGGGGCCTCCAAGAGACCCAGTACTTC.

V is TRBV7-9 and J is TRBJ1-4; tentatively, D is TRBD1 (6 bases). Trimming shortened V by 1 base and J by 7 bases, and 13 bases separated the two germline ends. The CDR3 has 15 amino acids. Germline V CDR1 and CDR2: SEHNR, FQNEAQ (reference sequence). The CDR3 DNA sequence: TGTGCCAGCAGCTTAGGAGGGCAGGGGAGTGAAAAACTGTTTTTT. Its translation is CASSLGGQGSEKLFF.

The rearrangement links TRBV30 to TRBJ1-4; no definite D call. V lost 3 bases and J lost 5, with 10 bases in between. CDR1 is GTSNPN and CDR2 is SVGIG in the germline V gene (reference sequence). This CDR3 comprises 13 residues. The CDR3 region has the DNA TGTGCCTGGAGCCAGGACCCCAATGAAAAACTGTTTTTT. As protein: CAWSQDPNEKLFF. The full variable domain, its missing parts supplied by reference TRBV30 and TRBJ1-4, is SQTIHQWPATLVQPVGSPLSLECTVEGTSNPNLYWYRQAAGRGLQLLFYSVGIGQISSEVPQNLSASRPQDRQFILSSKKLLLSDSGFYLCAWSQDPNEKLFFGSGTQLSVL.